Listed here are 26 T cell receptor beta chains from one sample, sequenced in a study of blood T cell repertoires in COVID-19. Repertoires were generated with immunoSEQ multiplex PCR, while TCRdb's copy carries only in-frame clones and drops some. The data hold approximately 74,000 clones, with over 70% observed a single time. Sequenced input: peripheral blood. The source of these receptors is a man older than 75 with active or convalescent COVID-19.

The V call is TRBV18, the J call TRBJ2-7; 15 bases line up with TRBD2. After removal of 3 bases from V and 3 bases from J, the junction contained 0 bases not matched to a gene. There are 15 residues in the CDR3. CDR1 is KGHSH and CDR2 is LQKENI in the germline V gene. CDR3 bases: TGTGCCAGCTCACCGGGACTAGCGGGGGGCTACGAGCAGTACTTC. This codes for CASSPGLAGGYEQYF.

This clone came up a few times. The gene calls are TRBV7-2 and TRBJ2-7; D is perhaps TRBD1 (7 bases). Germline values: CDR1 SGHTA, CDR2 FQGNSA. The CDR3 has 16 residues. The germline V and J ends were trimmed by 5 bases and 0 bases, with 17 bases remaining between them. CDR3 loop: CASSLQGGGSSYEQYF. The CDR3 nucleotides read TGTGCCAGCAGCCTCCAAGGAGGGGGCTCCTCCTACGAGCAGTACTTC.

The chain links TRBV19 to TRBJ1-5; 8 bases match TRBD1. Germline trimming cut 4 bases from V and 6 bases from J; bases unmatched to any gene: 5. CDR1 LNHDA and CDR2 SQIVND come from the germline V gene (reference sequence). This CDR3 spans 14 amino acids. In DNA form, the CDR3 reads TGTGCCAGTAGTACCTCAGGGGGCAGTCAGCCCCAGCATTTT. This gives the protein CASSTSGGSQPQHF.

As concerns this clone: The sample carries other DNA sequences with the same CDR3. The CDR3 bases are TGTGCCACCAGCAGAGATGGAGCGGTCAATGAAAAACTGTTTTTT. It translates to CATSRDGAVNEKLFF. The chain combines TRBV15 with TRBJ1-4; D not certain. Trimming removed 0 bases from V and 5 bases from J, with 10 bases in between. The CDR3 is 15 amino acids. Germline loops: CDR1 LNHNV, CDR2 YYDKDF (reference sequence).

The rearrangement links TRBV4-1 to TRBJ1-3; TRBD1 agrees at 8 bases. The CDR3 is 15 residues long. V gave up 0 bases and J gave up 6 bases; unmatched junction bases: 4. From germline, CDR1 is MGHRA and CDR2 YSYEKL. The CDR3 region has the DNA TGCGCCAGCAGCCAAGAGCCGGGACAGGCAAACACCATATATTTT. Translation: CASSQEPGQANTIYF.

The J gene is TRBJ2-3, the V gene TRBV4-1, with TRBD2 as a possible D gene (6 bases). V lost 2 bases, J lost 5 bases, and 11 bases lay in between. Germline values: CDR1 MGHRA, CDR2 YSYEKL. This CDR3 is built from 14 residues. CDR3 loop: CASSQSGWGDTQYF. The CDR3 nucleotides read TGCGCCAGCAGCCAAAGCGGGTGGGGAGATACGCAGTATTTT.

The chain joins TRBV3-1 (or the pseudogene TRBV3-2) to TRBJ2-3, with D perhaps matching TRBD1 (6 bases). The CDR3 runs 17 residues. The V and J ends lost 0 bases and 2 bases respectively, with 15 bases between them. CDR1 and CDR2 (germline): LGHDT, YNNKEL (reference sequence). The CDR3 loop is CASSQDVRQAPTDTQYF. CDR3 coding DNA: TGTGCCAGCAGCCAAGATGTACGACAGGCCCCCACAGATACGCAGTATTTT.

The CDR3 here is CASSVRGSTDTQYF. The CDR3 DNA follows: TGCGCCAGCAGTGTTCGGGGGAGCACAGATACGCAGTATTTT. The chain has TRBV10-1 and TRBJ2-3; D may be TRBD2 (6 bases). The CDR3 has 14 amino acids. CDR1 and CDR2 from the germline V gene are WNHNN and SYGVQD (reference sequence). V gave up 4 bases and J gave up 0 bases, with 8 bases separating them.

CDR3 sequence: CASRLAGGMGEQFF. As DNA, the CDR3 is TGTGCCAGCAGATTAGCGGGAGGAATGGGTGAGCAGTTCTTC. This chain links TRBV27 with TRBJ2-1; the match to TRBD2 covers 10 bases. The J segment lost 9 bases and the V segment lost 6 bases, leaving 8 bases of the junction unmatched. This CDR3 is 14 amino acids long. Germline lookup yields CDR1 MNHEY and CDR2 SMNVEV (reference sequence).

V and J are TRBV2 and TRBJ2-3; no clear D. The length of the CDR3 is 14 residues. Trimming stripped 2 bases from V and 5 bases from J, with 11 bases between. CDR1 and CDR2 from the germline V gene are SNHLY and FYNNEI. CDR3 region: CASSESQVKDTQYF. The DNA of the CDR3 is TGTGCCAGCAGTGAAAGTCAGGTTAAAGATACGCAGTATTTT.

The chain carries TRBV7-6 and TRBJ2-7; 8 positions match TRBD1. The length of the CDR3 is 19 residues. Germline lookup yields CDR1 SGHVS and CDR2 FNYEAQ. The V gene end was trimmed by 5 bases and the J gene end by 0 bases; junction bases not matched to a gene: 18. The CDR3 DNA reads as TGTGCCAGCAGCGCCAGACAGGGGACCCCCGATCATCCCTCCTACGAGCAGTACTTC. Its protein product is CASSARQGTPDHPSYEQYF. Using reference TRBV7-6 and TRBJ2-7 for the parts outside the CDR3, the full variable domain is GAGVSQSPRYKVTKRGQDVALRCDPISGHVSLYWYRQALGQGPEFLTYFNYEAQQDKSGLPNDRFSAERPEGSISTLTIQRTEQRDSAMYRCASSARQGTPDHPSYEQYFGPGTRLTVT.

The chain joins TRBV11-2 to TRBJ2-7; the match to TRBD2 covers 8 bases. Per germline, CDR1 SGHAT and CDR2 FQNNGV. Trimming cost V 5 bases and J 3 bases; bases outside gene matches: 9. CDR3 length: 15 residues. The CDR3 DNA sequence: TGTGCCAGCAGCCCCCTAAGCGGGAGTTTCTACGAGCAGTACTTC. Amino acid sequence: CASSPLSGSFYEQYF.

The V and J genes are TRBV6-5 and TRBJ1-2; no clear D gene. From germline, CDR1 is MNHEY and CDR2 SVGAGI. The CDR3 is 14 residues long. The V end lost 2 bases, the J end lost 8 bases, and 15 bases lay between the germline ends. The CDR3 protein is CASSYRPLGRGYTF. The CDR3 region has the DNA TGTGCCAGCAGTTACCGGCCTTTGGGCCGGGGCTACACCTTC.

The CDR3 spells CASSQVHFPAGELFF. DNA for the CDR3: TGTGCCAGCAGCCAAGTCCACTTCCCGGCCGGGGAGCTGTTTTTT. The chain is built from TRBV3-1 (or the pseudogene TRBV3-2) and TRBJ2-2; D ambiguous. Trimming took 1 base from V and 6 from J, leaving 12 bases between them. Germline CDR1 and CDR2: LGHDT and YNNKEL (reference sequence). This CDR3 has 15 residues.

The chain joins TRBV5-1 to TRBJ1-1; a weak D match, TRBD1 (5 bases). Germline V gene data show CDR1 as SGHRS and CDR2 as YFSETQ. The CDR3 has 14 residues. V was clipped by 1 base and J by 1 base, with 8 bases between them. The CDR3 reads CASSLTTGNTEAFF. DNA of the CDR3: TGCGCCAGCAGCTTGACCACAGGGAACACTGAAGCTTTCTTT.

This chain links TRBV19 with TRBJ2-7; 10 positions agree with TRBD2. The germline V gene encodes CDR1 LNHDA and CDR2 SQIVND (reference sequence). The CDR3 totals 17 residues. V was pared by 3 bases and J by 1 base, with 9 bases of the junction left unmatched. The CDR3 region is CASSIGPSGSPSYEQYF. In DNA, the CDR3 is TGTGCCAGTAGTATCGGCCCTAGCGGGAGCCCTTCCTACGAGCAGTACTTC.

The CDR3 region has the DNA TGCGCCAGCAGCCAAGGACTAGCGGGAGTGGGGACCCAGTACTTC. It encodes CASSQGLAGVGTQYF. The chain recombines TRBV4-3 with TRBJ2-5; 12 bases are a match to TRBD2. Trimming removed 1 base from V and 7 bases from J; junction bases left unmatched: 4. Germline CDR1 is LGHNA and CDR2 is YSLEER. The CDR3 consists of 15 residues.

The rearrangement joins TRBV2 to TRBJ2-7; D possibly corresponds to TRBD1 (5 bases). CDR3 length: 13 amino acids. The V end was cut by 6 bases, the J end by 3 bases, with 12 bases between. CDR1 and CDR2 from the germline V gene are SNHLY and FYNNEI. This chain's CDR3 is CASSPQGIYEQYF. In DNA form, the CDR3 reads TGTGCCAGCAGCCCGCAGGGTATCTACGAGCAGTACTTC.

CDR3 residues: CASSQGGFGNTIYF. CDR3 coding DNA: TGTGCCAGCAGCCAAGGAGGGTTTGGAAACACCATATATTTT. The V and J genes are TRBV4-2 and TRBJ1-3; D not certain. V was clipped by 1 base and J by 3 bases, with 7 bases between them. Germline CDR1 and CDR2: LGHNA and YNFKEQ. The CDR3 length is 14 residues.

V is TRBV5-1 and J is TRBJ1-4, with TRBD1 matching over 9 bases. The V and J ends lost 4 bases and 7 bases, in that order; junction bases with no gene match: 8. Germline V gene lookup returns CDR1 SGHRS and CDR2 YFSETQ. CDR3 length: 15 residues. The CDR3 bases are TGCGCCAGCAGCCTTGATGGGACAGGGATTGAAAAACTGTTTTTT. Translated, it gives CASSLDGTGIEKLFF.

This clone was counted once. V gene TRBV19 combines with J gene TRBJ2-7; 13 nucleotides align to TRBD2. The CDR3 is 17 residues long. CDR1 and CDR2 (germline): LNHDA, SQIVND (reference sequence). The ends lost 6 bases at V and 5 bases at J; junction bases unmatched: 13. The CDR3 region has the DNA TGTGCCAGTAGCTACCGGACTAGCGGGAGAAAGAGAAACGAGCAGTACTTC. Translating gives CASSYRTSGRKRNEQYF.

The CDR3 loop reads CASSMRSGRFYEQYF. The DNA for the CDR3 is TGTGCCAGTAGTATGAGAAGCGGGAGGTTCTACGAGCAGTACTTC. The genes are TRBV19 and TRBJ2-7, with 9 bases that match TRBD2. Germline lookup yields CDR1 LNHDA and CDR2 SQIVND (reference sequence). There are 15 residues in the CDR3. J gave up 3 bases and V 3 bases, and 6 bases lay outside the gene matches.

V and J are TRBV4-2 and TRBJ1-4; 7 nucleotides match TRBD1. V shed 5 bases and J 8 bases; nucleotides not matched to a gene: 11. The CDR3 is 15 residues long. Germline V gene data show CDR1 as LGHNA and CDR2 as YNFKEQ. The CDR3 sequence is CASSAHRGSGEKLFF. For the CDR3, the DNA is TGTGCCAGCAGCGCCCACAGGGGATCAGGAGAAAAACTGTTTTTT.

The J gene is TRBJ2-7, the V gene TRBV2, with D maybe TRBD1 (5 bases). The ends were cut back, 7 bases at V and 5 bases at J, with 15 bases in the middle. The CDR3 loop spans 13 amino acids. Germline CDR1 SNHLY, CDR2 FYNNEI. The CDR3 region has the DNA TGTGCCAGCAAGGGCAGGGCCCCTGACGAGCAGTACTTC. Translated, it gives CASKGRAPDEQYF.

This clone was recorded only once. The CDR3 spells CASSLARTGGSEKLFF. For the CDR3, the DNA is TGTGCCAGCAGCTTAGCGCGAACAGGGGGCAGTGAAAAACTGTTTTTT. The chain is built from TRBV7-9 and TRBJ1-4; 9 nucleotides line up with TRBD1. Per the germline V gene, CDR1 is SEHNR and CDR2 is FQNEAQ (reference sequence). With V trimmed by 0 bases and J by 7 bases, 6 bases remained unmatched. CDR3 length equals 16 residues.

The J gene is TRBJ2-7, the V gene TRBV7-2; possibly TRBD1 for D (6 bases). V lost 5 bases and J 2 bases, leaving 13 bases between the germline ends. CDR3 length: 14 residues. CDR1 and CDR2 (germline): SGHTA, FQGNSA. CDR3 in amino acids: CASSLTGYPYEQYF. The CDR3 bases are TGTGCCAGCAGCCTAACAGGGTACCCCTACGAGCAGTACTTC.